The sample holds many counts of the clone carrying this T cell receptor (beta chain). Germline CDR1 reads SEHNR; CDR2 reads FQNEAQ (reference sequence). V lost 5 bases to trimming and J lost 9 bases, with 10 bases between them. This CDR3 is built from 12 residues. A second roughly 7 to 12 cycle PCR used barcoded and J-beta primers. TCRdb itself ran the 5' RACE reads through MiXCR, one entry per CDR3 protein. The data hold fewer than 800,000 distinct CDR3 sequences, with roughly 32% observed a single time. This sample was taken from a study of blood T cells in healthy people across ages. The clonotype was recovered from a woman over 75 in good health. The gene calls are TRBV7-9 and TRBJ2-2; D is uncertain. Material for sequencing was blood. The CDR3 bases are TGTGCCAGCAGCGACCGCTTCCGGGAGCTGTTTTTT. Its translation is CASSDRFRELFF.